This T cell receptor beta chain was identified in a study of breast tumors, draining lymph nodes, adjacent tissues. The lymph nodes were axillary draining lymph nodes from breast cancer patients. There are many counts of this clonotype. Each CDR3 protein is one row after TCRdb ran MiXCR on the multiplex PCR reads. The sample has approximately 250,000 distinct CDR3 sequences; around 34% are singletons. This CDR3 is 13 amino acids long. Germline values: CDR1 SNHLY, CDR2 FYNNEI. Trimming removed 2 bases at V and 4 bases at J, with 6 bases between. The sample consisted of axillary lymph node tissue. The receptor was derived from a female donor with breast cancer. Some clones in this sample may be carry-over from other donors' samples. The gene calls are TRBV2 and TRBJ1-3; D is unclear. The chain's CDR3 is CASSEPQGNTIYF. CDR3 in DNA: TGTGCCAGCAGTGAACCCCAGGGAAACACCATATATTTT.